This record covers a single TCR beta chain. Its antigen is still unknown. No base quality values were provided; no much bigger clone lies one nucleotide off. TCRbeta CDR3 regions were amplified from genomic DNA by means of the immunoSEQ Assay, a bias-controlled multiplex PCR. The study's own analysis went as follows. The number of nucleated cells in each sample was estimated from the amplification of reference gene primers within the assay. To quantify the absolute abundance of each unique TCRbeta CDR3 rearrangement, sequence reads were collapsed and filtered. For each sample, productive Simpson clonality was calculated as the square root of Simpson's diversity index across productive rearrangements. Here the immuneACCESS table is served through TCRdb, limited to in-frame sequences with V and J called. Missing clones are a known gap in these copies; in checked studies unresolved V genes cover under half, and the rest lacks a known reason. The V and J calls and clone size were taken over from that table, and D and trimming were inferred from the DNA. In all, the sample holds over 130,000 clones, and nearly 80% of those were seen once. The ten largest clonotypes hold around 2.9% of the sample.

These data belong to a study of blood T cell repertoires in COVID-19 (dated by TCRdb to about 2020). Study-wide context: Samples covering the acute and convalescent phases of COVID-19 were provided by collaborators in the United States, Italy and Spain. The prospective study material was composed of cDNA or gDNA derived from T cells, B-cell-depleted T cells, or PBMCs. Subjects who had been exposed to COVID-19, were actively infected with it, or had recovered from it provided the deeply sampled blood TCRbeta repertoires that made up the dataset. The repertoires were made available in a free public database intended to serve as a resource for research on the immune response to SARS-CoV-2. Samples were obtained from the ongoing ImmuneRACE study (first 160 participants) and from about 1,300 subjects provided by 6 global collaborators. Sample metadata almost always included a de-identified subject ID, COVID-19 status, age in years and sex. HLA class I and class II types, where available, came from metadata supplied by the sample provider rather than from assay-based typing. Broad study findings and their caveats: The amount of clinical and demographic metadata varied by source and participant and was provided uncurated.

In the prospective study, participants were roughly 18 to 95 years old, resided in about two dozen geographic areas of the United States, and were enrolled through a virtual design. Cohort assignment in the prospective study relied on participant-reported clinical history from a screening survey and a study questionnaire. For ImmuneRACE Cohort 3, a participant was defined as recovered based on two consecutive negative NP/OP PCR tests, clearance by a healthcare professional, or resolution of symptoms. In the prospective study, mobile phlebotomists collected whole blood, serum and a nasopharyngeal or oropharyngeal swab from each participant. Prospective study participants could optionally give additional blood draws and questionnaires over an approximately two-month period. Blood samples from the prospective study were shipped frozen or at room temperature prior to DNA extraction. Input material: PBMCs or T cells enriched from blood (not recorded which). The receptor was isolated from a woman in her 50s who had recovered from COVID-19.

The nucleotide sequence reads TGTGCCACCAGGGATCCTGGGGCCAACGTCCTGACTTTC. Its translation reads: CATRDPGANVLTF. The chain couples TRBV19 to TRBJ2-6; the best D guess is TRBD1, with 5 bases matching. There are 13 amino acids in the CDR3, from cysteine to phenylalanine inclusive. The entry retains the CDR3 DNA only, 39 bases that are in frame from base 1. Trimming removed 10 bases from V and 2 bases from J, leaving 9 bases between the germline ends. According to the germline V gene (reference sequence), CDR1 reads LNHDA and CDR2 reads SQIVND.